One and the same sample provided the 21 T cell receptor beta chains below, sequenced in a study of patients and donors after allogeneic stem cell transplantation. MiXCR, applied by TCRdb to the RT-PCR reads, yields one record per CDR3 protein. Here the sample spans 9,000 to 15,000 distinct CDR3 sequences, under 30% being singletons. Sequencing used blood, either unsorted or a sorted T cell fraction (not recorded which). The receptors derive from a human donor who was either an allogeneic HSCT recipient or a stem cell or donor lymphocyte infusion donor (not recorded which). It is not recorded whose cells these are; they may come from a transplant donor.

This clonotype occurred many times. The chain has TRBV5-1 and TRBJ1-1; D remains ambiguous. V was clipped by 5 bases and J by 0 bases, with 5 bases between them. The CDR3 spans 12 residues. CDR1 SGHRS and CDR2 YFSETQ come from the germline V gene. CDR3 sequence: CASSGVNTEAFF. In DNA, the CDR3 is TGCGCCAGCAGTGGGGTGAACACTGAAGCTTTCTTT.

The V and J genes are TRBV11-2 and TRBJ1-1; tentative D call: TRBD1 (6 bases). Looked up from germline, CDR1 is SGHAT and CDR2 is FQNNGV. There are 15 residues in the CDR3. Trimming left V 5 bases short and J 1 base short, with 14 bases between. The CDR3 bases are TGTGCCAGCAGCGATTACGGGACACCGAACACTGAAGCTTTCTTT. It is translated as CASSDYGTPNTEAFF.

This clonotype was counted only a few times. The rearrangement links TRBV4-3 to TRBJ1-2; possibly TRBD1 for D (5 bases). CDR1 and CDR2 (germline): LGHNA, YSLEER. CDR3 length: 15 residues. V was shortened by 0 bases and J by 8 bases, with 16 bases between the two germline ends. The CDR3 bases are TGCGCCAGCAGCCAAGATGGCGCGGGGCTCGTAGGCTACACCTTC. Encoded protein: CASSQDGAGLVGYTF.

The CDR3 loop is CSDGGPGNEQFF. The CDR3 DNA is TGCAGCGACGGAGGGCCGGGCAATGAGCAGTTCTTC. The V and J genes are TRBV29-1 and TRBJ2-1; tentative D call: TRBD2 (6 bases). The V gene's germline CDR1 is SQVTM and CDR2 ANQGSEA. The CDR3 is 12 amino acids. V dropped 7 bases and J dropped 6 bases, with 13 bases sitting between them.

This clonotype was seen a handful of times. The genes are TRBV6-6 and TRBJ1-2; 7 positions agree with TRBD1. The CDR3 totals 16 residues. J lost 0 bases, V lost 2 bases, and 6 bases had no gene match. Germline CDR1 MNHNY, CDR2 SVGAGI (reference sequence). CDR3 in DNA: TGTGCCAGCAGTTACGTTTCCGGGACAGCTAACTATGGCTACACCTTC. As protein: CASSYVSGTANYGYTF.

This chain links TRBV25-1 with TRBJ1-2; D is ambiguous. CDR1 and CDR2 (germline): MGHDK, SYGVNS. V was trimmed by 7 bases and J by 8 bases, leaving 20 bases between them. The CDR3 contains 14 residues. The CDR3 loop reads CASTPPGLTGGYTF. For the CDR3, the DNA is TGTGCCAGCACTCCTCCCGGGCTTACGGGGGGCTACACCTTC.

The table lists this clonotype with a few counts. The chain's CDR3 is CASSTGAVNTEAFF. The CDR3 region has the DNA TGTGCCAGCAGCACGGGGGCGGTGAACACTGAAGCTTTCTTT. This chain joins TRBV13 and TRBJ1-1; possibly TRBD1 for D (6 bases). The CDR3 is 14 amino acids. V gave up 5 bases and J gave up 0 bases, with 10 bases separating them. Germline values: CDR1 PRHDT, CDR2 FYEKMQ (reference sequence).

The chain recombines TRBV4-1 with TRBJ1-6; D is undetermined. The V end was cut by 4 bases, the J end by 6 bases, with 7 bases between. The CDR3 is 13 residues long. Germline V gives CDR1 MGHRA, CDR2 YSYEKL. The DNA of the CDR3 is TGCGCCAGCAGCCTCGATATTAATTCACCCCTCCACTTT. Translation: CASSLDINSPLHF.

This chain connects TRBV19 to TRBJ2-4; TRBD1 might be the D (7 bases). The germline CDR1 and CDR2 sequences are LNHDA and SQIVND (reference sequence). V was clipped by 3 bases and J by 3 bases, with 15 bases between them. The CDR3 loop spans 16 amino acids. CDR3 DNA: TGTGCCAGTAGTATCCCGAGGAGGGGGCACAAAAACATTCAGTACTTC. It codes for CASSIPRRGHKNIQYF.

By share, this clonotype ranks as medium-sized (0.01 to 0.1%). V and J are TRBV5-1 and TRBJ1-1, with D uncertain. From germline, CDR1 is SGHRS and CDR2 YFSETQ. The CDR3 runs 13 residues. Trimming left V 2 bases short and J 1 base short, with 6 bases between. The CDR3 DNA reads TGCGCCAGCAGCTTACGGGGGAACACTGAAGCTTTCTTT. It is translated as CASSLRGNTEAFF.

This clonotype was counted only a few times. This sequence joins TRBV4-3 and TRBJ1-4; D unresolved. This CDR3 region has 14 residues. V lost 4 bases and J 5 bases, leaving 11 bases between the germline ends. Germline values: CDR1 LGHNA, CDR2 YSLEER. CDR3 nucleotide sequence: TGCGCCAGCAGCCCCCAGCCTTCGAATGAAAAACTGTTTTTT. Translating gives CASSPQPSNEKLFF.

This clonotype was picked up many times. The chain couples TRBV7-2 to TRBJ1-5; perhaps TRBD1 as D (5 bases). The CDR3 spans 14 residues. Germline CDR1 SGHTA, CDR2 FQGNSA. Deletions cut 1 base from V and 4 bases from J, with 8 bases between. CDR3 residues: CASSLVAGNQPQHF. CDR3 coding DNA: TGTGCCAGCAGCTTAGTGGCAGGGAATCAGCCCCAGCATTTT.

The chain joins TRBV7-6 to TRBJ2-1; D is ambiguous. CDR1 SGHVS and CDR2 FNYEAQ come from the germline V gene. This CDR3 region has 12 residues. V was pared by 3 bases and J by 5 bases, with 5 bases between. DNA of the CDR3: TGTGCCAGCAGCTTGGGCCACAATGAGCAGTTCTTC. Translation: CASSLGHNEQFF.

This chain joins TRBV20-1 and TRBJ1-1; 8 bases fit TRBD1. In germline, CDR1 is DFQATT, CDR2 SNEGSKA (reference sequence). The CDR3 totals 16 residues. V was clipped by 1 base and J by 0 bases; unmatched bases: 7. Here the CDR3 DNA reads TGCAGTGCTAGAGCCCCGGGACAGGTAATGAACACTGAAGCTTTCTTT. Translated: CSARAPGQVMNTEAFF.

The CDR3 loop is CASSERHGPSYEQFF. CDR3 in DNA: TGTGCCAGCAGTGAACGTCATGGGCCCTCCTACGAGCAGTTCTTC. The chain carries TRBV25-1 and TRBJ2-7, with no clear D. The J call may be in error: the DNA end matches TRBJ2-1 better. This CDR3 spans 15 amino acids. The V gene's germline CDR1 is MGHDK and CDR2 SYGVNS.

This clonotype has just a few counts. This chain uses TRBV28 with TRBJ2-7; perhaps D is TRBD1 or TRBD2 (5 bases each). Trimming pared 3 bases from V and 4 bases from J, leaving 13 bases between. The germline CDR1 and CDR2 sequences are MDHEN and SYDVKM. The CDR3 sequence is 14 residues long. The CDR3 loop is CASSLGTVGYEQYF. CDR3 DNA sequence: TGTGCCAGCAGTTTGGGGACCGTTGGATACGAGCAGTACTTC.

The gene calls are TRBV29-1 and TRBJ2-2, with 8 nucleotides matching TRBD2. The J segment lost 6 bases and the V segment lost 6 bases, leaving 9 bases of the junction unmatched. The CDR3 runs 14 residues. CDR1 is SQVTM and CDR2 is ANQGSEA in the germline V gene. The CDR3: CSVPIPGGPGELFF. The CDR3 DNA follows: TGCAGCGTGCCCATCCCGGGAGGGCCCGGGGAGCTGTTTTTT.

This clonotype rates as large (0.1 to 1%). V gene TRBV6-2 or TRBV6-3 combines with J gene TRBJ2-5; D not resolved. This CDR3 contains 13 residues. V was clipped by 9 bases and J by 4 bases, with 15 bases between them. The germline CDR1 and CDR2 sequences are MNHEY and SVGEGT. Here the CDR3 reads CASNGNTGETQYF. For the CDR3, the DNA is TGTGCCAGTAATGGGAACACGGGAGAGACCCAGTACTTC.

The J gene is TRBJ1-1, the V gene TRBV5-5, with a possible D match to TRBD1 (6 bases). V was pared by 1 base and J by 5 bases, with 12 bases between. The length of the CDR3 is 14 residues. CDR1 and CDR2 (germline): SGHKS, YYEKEE (reference sequence). The CDR3 bases are TGTGCCAGCAGCTTGACAGGGTGGATAACTGAAGCTTTCTTT. This sequence encodes CASSLTGWITEAFF.

This clonotype appeared a few times. The chain joins TRBV6-5 to TRBJ1-2, with a tentative D call TRBD1 (6 bases). Germline CDR1 is MNHEY and CDR2 is SVGAGI. CDR3 length: 11 amino acids. CDR3 bases: TGTGCAACCAGGGGAAGGGATGGCTACACCTTC. Its protein product is CATRGRDGYTF.

This clonotype has at least ten counts. The V call is TRBV9, the J call TRBJ1-2; TRBD1 might be the D (5 bases). V gave up 4 bases and J gave up 8 bases, with 12 bases separating them. The length of the CDR3 is 12 residues. Germline V CDR1 and CDR2: SGDLS, YYNGEE. This CDR3 is CASSPGGEGYTF. The CDR3 DNA is TGTGCCAGCAGCCCCGGGGGTGAAGGCTACACCTTC.